A single TCR beta chain is shown here with its context. This sample was included in a study of T cells in Graves' hyperthyroidism and ophthalmopathy. This CDR3 region has 16 residues. V was pared by 1 base and J by 1 base, with 5 bases of the junction left unmatched. Germline CDR1 reads SEHNR; CDR2 reads FQNEAQ (reference sequence). Amplification targeted TCR beta CDR3 regions from RNA transcripts. HTBI primers drove first-round RT-PCR of the TCR CDR3. MiXCR, run by TCRdb on the multiplex PCR reads, gives a single entry per CDR3 protein. The table includes roughly 580,000 distinct CDR3 sequences, 35% to 55% detected once.

The sequencing sample was made of peripheral blood or thyroid tissue (not recorded which). The chain recombines TRBV7-9 with TRBJ2-5; TRBD1 matches at 8 bases. This receptor was identified in a woman under 30 with Graves' hyperthyroidism. CDR3 in DNA: TGTGCCAGCAGCTTAGTTGCCGGGACAGGCCAAGAGACCCAGTACTTC. It codes for CASSLVAGTGQETQYF.